The source of this T cell receptor (beta chain) is a study of brain T cells in children with intractable seizures. Points from the study as a whole: HCMV serostatus was not known, and viral specificity came from CDR3 similarity only. Pre- and post-surgery blood differed in depth, so pre-surgery absences may be undersampling.

Stated time point: blood from clinic visit 5 months post-surgery; TSC patient then seizure free. Only cases whose brain tissue showed the highest T cell transcript signatures were sequenced. Sequencing was performed with immunoSEQ multiplex PCR; in TCRdb, only in-frame clones are kept and a portion is missing. This sample carries about 340,000 clones, 93% of them seen once, and the ten largest clones take about 5.8%. Comment on this clone: Its antigen is unidentified.

Trimming removed 4 bases at V and 7 bases at J, with 14 bases between. The length of the CDR3 is 13 residues. Looked up from germline, CDR1 is SGDLS and CDR2 is YYNGEE. The receptor's source is a boy younger than two with tuberous sclerosis and intractable seizures. This rearrangement joins TRBV9 to TRBJ2-5; weak D call: TRBD2 (5 bases). The starting material was peripheral blood, obtained 5 to 6 months after surgery. The CDR3 protein is CASSNPAERTQYF. CDR3 nucleotide sequence: TGTGCCAGCAGCAACCCAGCGGAGCGGACCCAGTACTTC.